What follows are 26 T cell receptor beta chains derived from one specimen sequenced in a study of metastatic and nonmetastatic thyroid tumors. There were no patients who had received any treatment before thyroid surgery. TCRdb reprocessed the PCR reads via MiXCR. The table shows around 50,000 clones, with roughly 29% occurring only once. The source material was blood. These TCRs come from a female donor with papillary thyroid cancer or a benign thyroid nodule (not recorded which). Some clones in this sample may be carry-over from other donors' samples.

CDR3 sequence: CASNFEGGLYEQYF. DNA of the CDR3: TGTGCCAGCAATTTCGAAGGGGGCCTTTACGAGCAGTACTTC. The J gene is TRBJ2-7, the V gene TRBV2; TRBD1 matches 7 bases. Looked up from germline, CDR1 is SNHLY and CDR2 is FYNNEI. CDR3 length: 14 amino acids. Trimming took 7 bases from V and 4 from J; bases not matched to a gene: 10.

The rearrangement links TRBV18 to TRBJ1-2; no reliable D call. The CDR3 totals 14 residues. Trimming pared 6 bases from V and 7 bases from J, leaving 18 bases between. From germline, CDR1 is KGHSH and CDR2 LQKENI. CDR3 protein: CASSPSEGAGGYTF. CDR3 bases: TGTGCCAGCTCCCCCTCAGAGGGAGCCGGTGGCTACACCTTC.

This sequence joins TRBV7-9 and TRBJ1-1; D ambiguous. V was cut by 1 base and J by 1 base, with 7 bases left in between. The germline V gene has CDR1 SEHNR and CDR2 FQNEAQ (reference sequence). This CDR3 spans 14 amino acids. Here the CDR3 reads CASSLDYKNTEAFF. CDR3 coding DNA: TGTGCCAGCAGCTTAGATTACAAGAACACTGAAGCTTTCTTT.

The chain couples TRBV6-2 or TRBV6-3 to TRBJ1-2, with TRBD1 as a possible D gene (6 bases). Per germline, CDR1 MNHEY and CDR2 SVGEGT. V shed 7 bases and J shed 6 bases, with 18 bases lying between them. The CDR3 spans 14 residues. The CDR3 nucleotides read TGTGCCAGCACGCGGGACACCGGGCGTCATGGCTACACCTTC. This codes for CASTRDTGRHGYTF.

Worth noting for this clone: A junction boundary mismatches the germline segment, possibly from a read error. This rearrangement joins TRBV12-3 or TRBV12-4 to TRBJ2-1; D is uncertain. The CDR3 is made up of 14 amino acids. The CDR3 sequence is CASSVAPPYNEQFF. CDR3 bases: TGTGCCAGCAGTGTAGCCCCACCCTACAATGAGCAGTTCTTC.

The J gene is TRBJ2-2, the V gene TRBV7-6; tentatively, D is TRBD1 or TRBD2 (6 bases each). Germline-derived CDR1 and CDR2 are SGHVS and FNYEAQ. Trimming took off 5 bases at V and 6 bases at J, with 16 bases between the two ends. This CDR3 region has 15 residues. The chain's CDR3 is CASSLEGGGPGELFF. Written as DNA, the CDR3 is TGTGCCAGCAGCCTCGAGGGGGGCGGCCCCGGGGAGCTGTTTTTT.

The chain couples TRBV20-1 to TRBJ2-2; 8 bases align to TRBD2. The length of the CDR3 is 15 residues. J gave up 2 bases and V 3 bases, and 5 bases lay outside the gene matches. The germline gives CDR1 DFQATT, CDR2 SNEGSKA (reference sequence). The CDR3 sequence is CSASASGPNTGELFF. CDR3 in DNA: TGCAGTGCTAGTGCTAGCGGGCCCAACACCGGGGAGCTGTTTTTT.

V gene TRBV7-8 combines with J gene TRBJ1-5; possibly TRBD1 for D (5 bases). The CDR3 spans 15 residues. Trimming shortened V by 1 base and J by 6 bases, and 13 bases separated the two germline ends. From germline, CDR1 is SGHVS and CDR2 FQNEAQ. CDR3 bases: TGTGCCAGCAGCTTAGGCAGCAGGGACGGTCAGCCCCAGCATTTT. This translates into CASSLGSRDGQPQHF.

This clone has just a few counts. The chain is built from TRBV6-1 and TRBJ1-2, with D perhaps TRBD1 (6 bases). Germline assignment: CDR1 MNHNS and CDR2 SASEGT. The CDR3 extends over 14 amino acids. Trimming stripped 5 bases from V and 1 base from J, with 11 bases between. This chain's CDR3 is CASSRQDLNYGYTF. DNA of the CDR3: TGTGCCAGCAGTCGACAGGACCTTAACTATGGCTACACCTTC.

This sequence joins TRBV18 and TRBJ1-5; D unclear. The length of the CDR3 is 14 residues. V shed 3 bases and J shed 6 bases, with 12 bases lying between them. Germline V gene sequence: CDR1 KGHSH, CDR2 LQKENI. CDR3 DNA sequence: TGTGCCAGCTCACCTTCCGGACTAATTCAGCCCCAGCATTTT. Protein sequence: CASSPSGLIQPQHF.

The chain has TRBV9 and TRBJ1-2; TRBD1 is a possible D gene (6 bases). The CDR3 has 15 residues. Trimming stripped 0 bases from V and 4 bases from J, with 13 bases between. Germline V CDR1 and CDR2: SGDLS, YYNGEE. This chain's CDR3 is CASSVEPQGLYGYTF. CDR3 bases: TGTGCCAGCAGCGTAGAGCCACAGGGACTCTATGGCTACACCTTC.

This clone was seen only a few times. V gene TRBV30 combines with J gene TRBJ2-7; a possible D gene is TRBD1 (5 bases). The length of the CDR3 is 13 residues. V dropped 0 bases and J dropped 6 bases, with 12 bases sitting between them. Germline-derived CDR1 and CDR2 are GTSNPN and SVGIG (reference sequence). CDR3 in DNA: TGTGCCTGGAGTGTGGGCGGTGGGGCCGAGCAGTACTTC. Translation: CAWSVGGGAEQYF.

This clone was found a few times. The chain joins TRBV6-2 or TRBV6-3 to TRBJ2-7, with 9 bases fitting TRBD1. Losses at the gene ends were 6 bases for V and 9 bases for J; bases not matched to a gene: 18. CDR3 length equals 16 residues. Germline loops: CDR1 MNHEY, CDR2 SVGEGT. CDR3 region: CASRMIGTGGARMQYF. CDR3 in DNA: TGTGCCAGCAGGATGATTGGCACAGGGGGCGCTCGGATGCAGTACTTC.

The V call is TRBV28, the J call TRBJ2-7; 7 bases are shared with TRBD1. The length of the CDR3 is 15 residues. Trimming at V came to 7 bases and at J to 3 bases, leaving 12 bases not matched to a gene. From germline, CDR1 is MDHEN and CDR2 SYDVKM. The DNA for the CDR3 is TGTGCCAGCACCACGACAGGGCTCCCTGGCTACGAGCAGTACTTC. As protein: CASTTTGLPGYEQYF.

The DNA for the CDR3 is TGTGCCAGCAGTTTTAAAAGAAACACTGAAGCTTTCTTT. It translates to CASSFKRNTEAFF. The V and J genes are TRBV27 and TRBJ1-1; D remains ambiguous. V lost 3 bases and J lost 2, with 7 bases in between. Germline values: CDR1 MNHEY, CDR2 SMNVEV (reference sequence). The CDR3 consists of 13 residues.

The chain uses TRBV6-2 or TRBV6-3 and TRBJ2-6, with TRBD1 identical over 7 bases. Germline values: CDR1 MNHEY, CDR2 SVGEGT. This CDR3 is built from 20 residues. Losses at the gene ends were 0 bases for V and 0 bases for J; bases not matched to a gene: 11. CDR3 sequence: CASSYSKVQGISSGANVLTF. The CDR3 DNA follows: TGTGCCAGCAGTTACTCGAAAGTACAGGGGATCTCCTCTGGGGCCAACGTCCTGACTTTC.

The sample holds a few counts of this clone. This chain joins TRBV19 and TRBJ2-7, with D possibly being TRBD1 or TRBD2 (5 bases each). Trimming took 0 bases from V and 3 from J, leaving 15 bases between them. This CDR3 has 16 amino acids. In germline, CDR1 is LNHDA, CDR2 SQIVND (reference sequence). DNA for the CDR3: TGTGCCAGTAGTATAGATGGGACGACAATCAACTACGAGCAGTACTTC. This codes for CASSIDGTTINYEQYF.

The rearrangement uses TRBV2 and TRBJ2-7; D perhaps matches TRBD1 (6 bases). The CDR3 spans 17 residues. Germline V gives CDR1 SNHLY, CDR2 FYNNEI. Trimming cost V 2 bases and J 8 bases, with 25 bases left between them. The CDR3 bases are TGTGCCAGCAGTGAAAGGTTATTAGGGGGTACTAGAGTCCAGCAGTACTTC. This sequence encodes CASSERLLGGTRVQQYF.

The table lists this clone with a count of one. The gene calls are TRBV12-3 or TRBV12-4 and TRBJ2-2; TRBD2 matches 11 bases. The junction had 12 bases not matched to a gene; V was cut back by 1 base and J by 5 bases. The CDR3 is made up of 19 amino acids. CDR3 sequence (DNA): TGTGCCAGCAGTTTAGTAGGCCTAGCGGGAGGCCGAGGGACCGGGGAGCTGTTTTTT. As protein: CASSLVGLAGGRGTGELFF.

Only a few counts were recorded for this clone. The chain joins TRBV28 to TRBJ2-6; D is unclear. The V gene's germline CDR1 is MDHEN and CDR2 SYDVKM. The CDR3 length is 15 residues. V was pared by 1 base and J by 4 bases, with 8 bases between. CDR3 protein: CASSLFGSGANVLTF. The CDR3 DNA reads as TGTGCCAGCAGTTTATTCGGGTCGGGGGCCAACGTCCTGACTTTC.

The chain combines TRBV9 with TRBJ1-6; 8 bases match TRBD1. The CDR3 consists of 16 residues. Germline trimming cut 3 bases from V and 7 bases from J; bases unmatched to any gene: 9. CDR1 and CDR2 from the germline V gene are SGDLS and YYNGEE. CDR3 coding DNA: TGTGCCAGCAGCGGCGACAGGGGTAAGGACAATTCACCCCTCCACTTT. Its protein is CASSGDRGKDNSPLHF.

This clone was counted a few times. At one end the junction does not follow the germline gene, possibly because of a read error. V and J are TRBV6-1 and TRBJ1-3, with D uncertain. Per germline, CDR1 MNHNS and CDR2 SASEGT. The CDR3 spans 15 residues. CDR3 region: CASRPPVEAGNTIYF. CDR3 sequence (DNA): TGTGCCAGCAGGCCCCCCGTAGAGGCTGGGAACACCATATATTTT.

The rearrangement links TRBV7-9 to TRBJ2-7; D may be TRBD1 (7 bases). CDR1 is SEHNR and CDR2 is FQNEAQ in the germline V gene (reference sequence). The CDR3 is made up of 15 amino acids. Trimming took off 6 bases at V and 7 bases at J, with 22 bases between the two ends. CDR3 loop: CASRSPGGRGDEQYF. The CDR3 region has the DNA TGTGCCAGCAGGTCCCCCGGGGGCAGGGGGGATGAGCAGTACTTC.

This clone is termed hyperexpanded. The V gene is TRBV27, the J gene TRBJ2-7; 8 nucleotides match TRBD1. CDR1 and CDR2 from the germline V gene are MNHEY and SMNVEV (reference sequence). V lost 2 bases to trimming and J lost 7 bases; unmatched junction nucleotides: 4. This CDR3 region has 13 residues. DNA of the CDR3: TGTGCCAGCAGTTTAGCAGGGGGCAGAGAGCAGTACTTC. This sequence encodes CASSLAGGREQYF.

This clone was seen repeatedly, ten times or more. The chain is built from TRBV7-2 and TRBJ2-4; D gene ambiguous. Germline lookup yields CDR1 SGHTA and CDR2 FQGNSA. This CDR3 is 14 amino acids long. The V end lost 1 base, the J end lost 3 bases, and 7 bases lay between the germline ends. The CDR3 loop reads CASSLGHSKNIQYF. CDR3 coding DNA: TGTGCCAGCAGCTTAGGTCATAGCAAAAACATTCAGTACTTC. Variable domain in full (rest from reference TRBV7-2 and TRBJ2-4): GAGVSQSPSNKVTEKGKDVELRCDPISGHTALYWYRQSLGQGLEFLIYFQGNSAPDKSGLPSDRFSAERTGGSVSTLTIQRTQQEDSAVYLCASSLGHSKNIQYFGAGTRLSVL.

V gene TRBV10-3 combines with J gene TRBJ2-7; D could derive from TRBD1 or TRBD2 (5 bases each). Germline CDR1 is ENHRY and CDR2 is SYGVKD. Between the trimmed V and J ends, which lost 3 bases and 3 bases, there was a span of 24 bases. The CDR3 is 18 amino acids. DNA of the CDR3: TGTGCCATCAGTGATGTGAAGGACGGCGGCAGGGAGAACTACGAGCAGTACTTC. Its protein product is CAISDVKDGGRENYEQYF.